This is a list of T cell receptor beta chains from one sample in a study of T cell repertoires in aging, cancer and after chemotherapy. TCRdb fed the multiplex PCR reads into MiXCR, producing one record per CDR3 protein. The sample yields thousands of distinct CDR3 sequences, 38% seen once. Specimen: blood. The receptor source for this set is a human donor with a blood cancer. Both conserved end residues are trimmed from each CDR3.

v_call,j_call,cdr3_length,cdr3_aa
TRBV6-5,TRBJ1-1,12,ASSFSAVAEQAF
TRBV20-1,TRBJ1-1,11,SAPYPWGTEAF
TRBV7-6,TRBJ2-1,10,ASSLLPNEQF
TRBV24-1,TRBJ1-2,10,ATSGGGYGYT
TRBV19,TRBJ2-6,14,ASSIDGFSGANVLT
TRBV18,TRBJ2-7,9,ASSPAHEQY
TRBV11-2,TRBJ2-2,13,AVGGLAANTGELF
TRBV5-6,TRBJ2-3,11,ASSLAGFDTQY
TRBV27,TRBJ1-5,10,ASRQGRQPQH
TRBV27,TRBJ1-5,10,ATSTYNQPQH
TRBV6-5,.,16,ASSYSAGGSMGGETQY
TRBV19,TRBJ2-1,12,ASSIAESHNEQF
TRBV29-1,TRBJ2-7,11,SVGSGRGGEQY
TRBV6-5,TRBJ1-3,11,ASQGQGGNTIY
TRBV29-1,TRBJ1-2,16,SVDQQTKLQVTDYGYT
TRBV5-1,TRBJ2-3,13,ASSFRTGVGDTQY
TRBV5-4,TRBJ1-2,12,ASSFAGTSYGYT
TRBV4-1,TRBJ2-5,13,ASSQERAWGETQY
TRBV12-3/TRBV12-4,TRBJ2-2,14,ASSLEGPANTGELF
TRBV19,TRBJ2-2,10,ASRGLCGELF
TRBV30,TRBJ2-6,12,AWRGIAGANVLT
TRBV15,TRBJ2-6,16,ATSRGTARVAGANVLT
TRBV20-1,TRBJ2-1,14,SALWTSGGTHNEQF
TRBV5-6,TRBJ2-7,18,ASSLRSSIIVGGGSYEQY
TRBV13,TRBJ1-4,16,ASSLAEGNRQGTEKLF
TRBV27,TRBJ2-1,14,ASSLRGGRSYNEQF
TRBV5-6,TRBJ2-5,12,ASSLGTGMETQY
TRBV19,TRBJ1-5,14,ASSITAGTSNQPQH
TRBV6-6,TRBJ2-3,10,ASSYSWDTQY
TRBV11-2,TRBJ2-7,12,ASSPGGGNYEQY
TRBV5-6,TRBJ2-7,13,ASRKTGSFSYEQY
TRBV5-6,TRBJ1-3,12,ASSLAGTGNTIY
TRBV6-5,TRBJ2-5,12,ASRRTGGAETQY
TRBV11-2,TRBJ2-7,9,ASRRRTGQY
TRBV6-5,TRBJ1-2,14,ASRHWDRGNDYGYT
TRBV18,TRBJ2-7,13,ASSPRDRGRNEQY
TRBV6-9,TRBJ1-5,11,ASSEQVNQPKH
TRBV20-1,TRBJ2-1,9,SALTYNEQF
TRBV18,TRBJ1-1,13,ASSLPFGVNTEAF
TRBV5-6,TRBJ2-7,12,ATSDFREPYEQY
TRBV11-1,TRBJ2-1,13,ANSLGRSGGYEQF
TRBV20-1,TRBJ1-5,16,SASGDSGGGGLGQPQH
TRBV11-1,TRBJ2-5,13,ASSLRSGGAETQY
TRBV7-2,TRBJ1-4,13,ASSTNRGTNEKLF
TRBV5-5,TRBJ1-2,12,ASRDSGGSYGYT
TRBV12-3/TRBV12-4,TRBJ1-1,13,ASSSGQGVKAEAF
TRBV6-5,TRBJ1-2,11,ASSSGTAYGHT
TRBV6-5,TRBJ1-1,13,ASSLAAGWGRGAF